This T cell receptor (beta chain) was retrieved from a study of shared clonotypes between healthy human individuals. Study as a whole: A couple of female and a few male donors aged 18 to 49 were enrolled.

Trimming at V came to 4 bases and at J to 5 bases, leaving 5 bases not matched to a gene. Germline CDR1 is LNHNV and CDR2 is YYDKDF (reference sequence). The CDR3 is 15 residues long. The study, taken as a whole, reports: For naive CD4 cells, approximately 4.7% of clonotypes were shared across a handful of donors. With few donors, the genetic and exposure-history diversity represented was limited.

This clone came up once. Its antigen is still unknown. Measured with immunoSEQ multiplex PCR; TCRdb has only the in-frame clones, and not every one. The table records around 1.4 million clones, approximately 98.5% of them present only once. The chain couples TRBV15 to TRBJ2-3, with 11 bases lining up with TRBD2. Sequenced input: naive CD4+ T cells sorted from blood. Indicated subset: CD45RA+ positively selected. This receptor was taken from a man aged 25 to 40 in good health. The CDR3 sequence is CATSKFSGRGDTQYF. CDR3 nucleotides: TGTGCCACCAGCAAATTTAGCGGGAGGGGAGATACGCAGTATTTT.